This T cell receptor (beta chain) is from a study of T-cell memory formation after mild COVID-19. Study background: Clustering of TCRs was largely donor specific. Findings and limits, study-wide: SARS-CoV-2 specificity of second-wave clones peaking day 37 was unconfirmed. Later expanders leaned CD4+, whereas clones that contracted between day 15 and 85 were balanced CD4/CD8.

In its sample, this clonotype was seen a few times. Its antigen is undetermined. TCR alpha and TCR beta cDNA libraries carrying sample barcodes and UMIs were produced by 5'RACE using constant-segment primers. MiXCR, applied by TCRdb to the 5' RACE reads, yields one record per CDR3 protein. The sample shows around 370,000 distinct CDR3 sequences, more than 20% of them seen only once. CDR3 length: 15 residues. V was trimmed by 4 bases and J by 3 bases, leaving 16 bases between them. The V gene's germline CDR1 is SGHDT and CDR2 YYEEEE. The chain employs TRBV5-6 and TRBJ1-1; tentative D call: TRBD1 (5 bases). The specimen sequenced was PBMCs or a T cell subset sorted from them (not recorded which). This clonotype was obtained from an adult woman who had mild COVID-19 (a few samples of this study predate the infection). Cell type and time point are not known. CDR3 residues: CASSPPNRLYTEAFF. Here the CDR3 DNA reads TGTGCCAGCAGCCCACCGAACAGGCTTTACACTGAAGCTTTCTTT.